The clone carrying this T cell receptor beta chain was seen many times. Its cognate antigen is unknown. This CDR3 has 12 amino acids. The V end lost 3 bases, the J end lost 7 bases, and 12 bases lay between the germline ends. The germline V gene has CDR1 DFQATT and CDR2 SNEGSKA (reference sequence). The time point here: newly diagnosed GD, antithyroid drugs for less than 3 months. PBMCs were the source of the RNA used for TCR sequencing. The record originates from a study of regulatory T cells in long-lasting Graves disease. Assembly of TCR beta libraries relied on iRepertoire HTBI primers together with Arm-PCR of CDR3 regions. TCRdb re-analysed the multiplex PCR reads in MiXCR, keeping a single row per CDR3 protein. In the table there are approximately 560,000 distinct CDR3 sequences, 15% to 20% of which are singletons. Study findings and constraints: More public clonotypes were shared by persistent patients (around 2,800) than by new patients (more than 950).

The data were also submitted as part of a second study, on T cells in Graves' hyperthyroidism and ophthalmopathy.

The gene calls are TRBV20-1 and TRBJ1-1; no clear D gene. The source material was peripheral blood mononuclear cells (PBMCs), sampled at new diagnosis, from a patient treated with antithyroid drugs. The TCR originated in a man between 18 and 29 years old with Graves disease. The CDR3 nucleotides are TGCAGTGCTAGCACCCGGAGGGTTGAAGCTTTCTTT. Translating it yields CSASTRRVEAFF.